This TCR beta chain was identified during a study of PD-1 blockade in mismatch repair-deficient tumors (dated by TCRdb to the late 2010s). Background on the whole study: Between late 2013 and September 2016, the trial enrolled about 93 consecutive patients with around twelve mismatch repair-deficient cancer types, every one of whom had been previously treated and was progressing. Deep sequencing of TCR CDR3 regions was used to track tumor-associated T cell clones in peripheral blood of patients responding to PD-1 blockade.

Mismatch repair deficiency in every enrolled patient was established by polymerase chain reaction or immunohistochemistry. TCR sequencing was carried out for three patients who responded to pembrolizumab therapy. In the phase II trial, pembrolizumab PD-1 blockade was tested prospectively in advanced mismatch repair-deficient cancers, no matter which tissue of origin the cancers came from. Peripheral blood T cell samples were collected serially, before PD-1 blockade began and at several time points afterward. The timing of each blood sample was reported as weeks after the first dose of pembrolizumab. Library prep was done by the immunoSEQ multiplex PCR assay. In TCRdb, the immuneACCESS table is reduced to in-frame sequences with V and J assigned. These tables do not hold every clone; where another copy was compared, an unresolved V gene accounts for under half, and the others remain unexplained. The sample yields some 100,000 clones; 82% were counted once. The top ten hold approximately 6.8% of the sample.

Here is what the overall study found, with its caveats: Rapid expansion after pembrolizumab followed by contraction, generally before radiologic responses, was shown by tumor-resident clones, which were often undetectable in blood before treatment.

As for this clone: Its antigen specificity is not known. Base qualities are not provided; no much larger clone lies one nucleotide away.

Based on the germline V gene, the CDR1 and CDR2 sequences are MNHNS and SASEGT. The CDR3, from cysteine to phenylalanine, totals 12 residues. CDR3 DNA is the only sequence kept; it has 36 bases, read in frame from the first base. V is cut by 6 bases and J by 3 bases, and the space between the germline ends is 8 bases. The chain links TRBV6-1 with TRBJ2-5, with TRBD1 perhaps the D gene, on 6 matching bases. Sequenced material: peripheral blood, taken approximately 36 weeks after starting pembrolizumab. This TCR was recovered from an adult with mismatch repair-deficient cancer. The bases read TGTGCCAGCAGAGGACAGAAAGAGACCCAGTACTTC. It translates to CASRGQKETQYF.